This section outlines one T cell receptor (beta chain) sequence together with its context. This clonotype was recorded a few times. Its antigen has not been determined. The junction does not match germline at one end; this may be a read error. Libraries of naive CD8 T cells were built from anywhere between roughly 20,000 and 1,100,000 sorted cells, with 10%, 30% or 50% of the purified RNA used. Naive CD8 T cells were FACS-sorted as CD8+CD4-CCR7+CD45RA+ on a BD FACSAria II into RLT Plus buffer. Roughly ten TCR copies' worth of Jurkat RNA were spiked into about 20,000-1,100,000 naive CD8 T cell samples to test detection sensitivity. CD8 T cells were enriched using RosetteSep CD8+ T Cell Enrichment Cocktail and Ficoll-Paque, and the enriched cells then underwent ACK red cell lysis. The library was produced with PCR. Sequenced using a NextSeq 500. Preparation of bulk TCR libraries followed a previously described approach, with the TCR primers listed in Table S5. Purification of total RNA was performed with the Qiagen AllPrep DNA/RNA kit. Before any analysis, reads coming from multiple sequencing runs of the same library were combined into one pool. In the authors' own workflow: Only reads with exact TCR constant sequence were kept, trimmed to 150 nt, and grouped by their 12-nt molecular barcodes. Reads in each barcode group were sub-clustered using a 15% Levenshtein threshold, and a quality-weighted consensus sequence was built for each RNA molecule. Non-functional sequences were removed, as were lower-count sequences one edit away from another. Based on a fit of two negative binomial distributions, barcode sub-clusters having less than 20% of the maximum read count were discarded. TCRdb took the public reads, trimmed them with fastp at Q25, ran MiXCR for clone calling and kept in-frame beta chains. Merged by CDR3 protein, the rows form single entries marked with the most common genes and DNA. TCRdb assigned the V and J calls; the authors' analysis was not used. The table for this sample lists around 470,000 distinct CDR3 sequences; under 30% of them were counted only once. The ten most abundant clones make up roughly 0.77% of the sample.

This entry comes from a study of molecular identifiers for immune sequencing clone quantification (dated by TCRdb to between 2018 and 2020). For the wider study: For a replicate experiment, RNA from approximately 20,000 or 100,000 naive CD8 T cells was divided into five aliquots, and four of the five aliquots were sequenced. This methods study used CD8 T cells to benchmark TCR RNA copy counting and molecular-identifier clustering-based TCR repertoire sequencing (MIDCIRS). Broader findings and caveats from the paper: In CMV-specific effector cells, clones with more than 20 RNA copies accounted for over 97% of molecules, whereas in naive cells such clones accounted for under 1%. When barcode sub-clustering was omitted, TCR diversity was inflated by chimeric consensus sequences, with chimeras reaching as high as 47%. The naive libraries included spiked-in Jurkat TCR RNA (roughly nine copies' worth), and this RNA is not part of the donor repertoire. Roughly 2.8 recovered TCR RNA copies per cell were obtained by modeling, versus roughly 10 by digital PCR, implying a capture efficiency of 25% to 30%. The sizes of highly expanded clones could end up underestimated when identical TCR molecules share a barcode. Spiked-in Jurkat TCR RNA equivalent to a single cell was reported to be detectable even among 800,000 to 1,000,000 naive CD8 T cells.

The source of this sequence is a human donor in good health. Some libraries in this study had Jurkat cell RNA spiked in. Source material: naive CD8+ T cells from blood, with Jurkat cell RNA spiked in. The intended sense of this specimen's cell subset or site label: FACS-sorted CD8+CD4-CCR7+CD45RA+ naive T cells.

CDR3 reads: CASSLGGQLPETLFF. Read as DNA, the sequence is TGCGCCAGCAGCTTGGGAGGACAGCTACCTGAAACACTGTTTTTT. The sequence links TRBV5-1 to TRBJ1-4; TRBD1 could be the D gene, as 6 bases match. The cysteine opens and the phenylalanine closes a CDR3 of 15 amino acids. The DNA shown is the 45-base CDR3, in frame from base 1. In the germline V gene, CDR1 corresponds to SGHRS and CDR2 to YFSETQ.